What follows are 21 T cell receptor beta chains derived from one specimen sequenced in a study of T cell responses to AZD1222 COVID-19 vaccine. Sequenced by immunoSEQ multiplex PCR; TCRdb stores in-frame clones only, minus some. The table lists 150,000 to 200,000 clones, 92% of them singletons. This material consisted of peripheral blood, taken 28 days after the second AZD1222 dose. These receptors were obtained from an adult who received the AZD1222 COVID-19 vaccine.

The DNA of the CDR3 is TGCGCCAGCAGCTTGGACAGGGGAAGGTCTGGAAACACCATATATTTT. Translated: CASSLDRGRSGNTIYF. The J gene is TRBJ1-3, the V gene TRBV5-1, with TRBD1 matching 7 bases. CDR3 length: 16 residues. Germline V gives CDR1 SGHRS, CDR2 YFSETQ. V dropped 0 bases and J dropped 1; count of bases not matched to a gene: 4.

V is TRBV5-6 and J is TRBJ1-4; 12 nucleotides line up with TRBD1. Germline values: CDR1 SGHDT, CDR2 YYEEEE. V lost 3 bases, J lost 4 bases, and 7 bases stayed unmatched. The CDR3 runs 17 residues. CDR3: CASSSRDRGLNNEKLFF. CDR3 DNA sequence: TGTGCCAGCAGCTCCCGGGACAGGGGGCTCAATAATGAAAAACTGTTTTTT.

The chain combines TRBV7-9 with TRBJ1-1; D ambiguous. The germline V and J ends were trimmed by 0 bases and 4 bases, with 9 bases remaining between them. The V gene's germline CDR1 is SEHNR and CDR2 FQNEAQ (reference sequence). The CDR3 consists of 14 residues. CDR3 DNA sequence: TGTGCCAGCAGCTTAGCGCGGCACATCACTGAAGCTTTCTTT. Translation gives CASSLARHITEAFF.

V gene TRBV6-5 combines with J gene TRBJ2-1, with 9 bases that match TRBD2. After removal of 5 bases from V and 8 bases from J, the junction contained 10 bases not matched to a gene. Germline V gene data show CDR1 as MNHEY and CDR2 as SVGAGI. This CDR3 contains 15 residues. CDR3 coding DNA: TGTGCCAGCAGTCCCACTAGCGGGTCCATCGATGAGCAGTTCTTC. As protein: CASSPTSGSIDEQFF.

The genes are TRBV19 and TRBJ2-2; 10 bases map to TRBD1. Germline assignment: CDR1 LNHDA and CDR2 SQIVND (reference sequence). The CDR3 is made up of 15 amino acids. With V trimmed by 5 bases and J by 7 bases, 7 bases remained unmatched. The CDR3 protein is CASSGRQGAGGELFF. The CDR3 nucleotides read TGTGCCAGTAGTGGACGACAGGGGGCGGGCGGGGAGCTGTTTTTT.

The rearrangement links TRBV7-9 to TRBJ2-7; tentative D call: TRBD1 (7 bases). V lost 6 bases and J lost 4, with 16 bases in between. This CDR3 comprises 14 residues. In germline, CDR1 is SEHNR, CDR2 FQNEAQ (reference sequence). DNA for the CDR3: TGTGCCAGCAGTTGGAGGGGGCCGGGATACGAGCAGTACTTC. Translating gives CASSWRGPGYEQYF.

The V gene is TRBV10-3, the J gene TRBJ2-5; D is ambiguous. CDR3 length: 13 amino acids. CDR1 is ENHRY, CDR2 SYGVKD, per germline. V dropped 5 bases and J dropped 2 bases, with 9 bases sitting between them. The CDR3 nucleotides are TGTGCCATCAGTTCTGCGAGGCAAGAGACCCAGTACTTC. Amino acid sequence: CAISSARQETQYF.

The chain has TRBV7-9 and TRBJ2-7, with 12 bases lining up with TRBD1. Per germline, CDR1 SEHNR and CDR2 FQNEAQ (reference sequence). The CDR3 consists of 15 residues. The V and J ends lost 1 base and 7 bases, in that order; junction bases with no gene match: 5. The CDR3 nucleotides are TGTGCCAGCAGCTTAGATGGGACAGGGGGCAGGGAGCAGTACTTC. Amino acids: CASSLDGTGGREQYF.

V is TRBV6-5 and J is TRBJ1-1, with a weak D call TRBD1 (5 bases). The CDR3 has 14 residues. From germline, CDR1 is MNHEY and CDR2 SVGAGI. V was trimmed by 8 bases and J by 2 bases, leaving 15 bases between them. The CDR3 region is CASAFGGTNTEAFF. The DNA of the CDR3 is TGTGCCAGCGCGTTTGGGGGGACTAACACTGAAGCTTTCTTT.

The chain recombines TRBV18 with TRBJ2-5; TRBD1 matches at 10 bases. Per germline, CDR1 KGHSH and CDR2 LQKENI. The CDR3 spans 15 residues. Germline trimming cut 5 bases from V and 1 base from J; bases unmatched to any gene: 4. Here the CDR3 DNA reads TGTGCCAGCTCATGGGGACAGGGGACCCAAGAGACCCAGTACTTC. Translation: CASSWGQGTQETQYF. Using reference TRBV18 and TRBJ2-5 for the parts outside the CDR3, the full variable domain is NAGVMQNPRHLVRRRGQEARLRCSPMKGHSHVYWYRQLPEEGLKFMVYLQKENIIDESGMPKERFSAEFPKEGPSILRIQQVVRGDSAAYFCASSWGQGTQETQYFGPGTRLLVL.

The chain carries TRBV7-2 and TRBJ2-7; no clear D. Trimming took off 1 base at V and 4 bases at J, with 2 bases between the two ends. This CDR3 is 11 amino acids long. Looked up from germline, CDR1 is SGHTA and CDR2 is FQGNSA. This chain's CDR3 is CASSLEYEQYF. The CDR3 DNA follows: TGTGCCAGCAGCTTAGAATACGAGCAGTACTTC.

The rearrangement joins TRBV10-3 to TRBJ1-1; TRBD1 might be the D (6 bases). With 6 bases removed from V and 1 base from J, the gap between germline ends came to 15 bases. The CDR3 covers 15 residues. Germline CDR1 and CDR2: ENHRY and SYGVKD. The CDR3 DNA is TGTGCCATCAGCCCCGGGACCAGGGGGAACACTGAAGCTTTCTTT. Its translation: CAISPGTRGNTEAFF.

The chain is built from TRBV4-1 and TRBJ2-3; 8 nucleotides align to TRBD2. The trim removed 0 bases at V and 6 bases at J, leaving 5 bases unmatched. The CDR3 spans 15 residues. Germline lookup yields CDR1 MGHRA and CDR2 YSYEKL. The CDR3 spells CASSQDTGGRDTQYF. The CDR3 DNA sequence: TGCGCCAGCAGCCAAGACACGGGGGGGCGTGATACGCAGTATTTT.

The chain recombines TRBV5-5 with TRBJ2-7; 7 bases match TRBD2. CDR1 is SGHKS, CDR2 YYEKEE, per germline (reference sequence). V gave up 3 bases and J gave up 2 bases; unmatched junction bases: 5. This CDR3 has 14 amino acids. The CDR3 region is CASSWGGTTYEQYF. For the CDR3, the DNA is TGTGCCAGCAGCTGGGGCGGGACTACCTACGAGCAGTACTTC.

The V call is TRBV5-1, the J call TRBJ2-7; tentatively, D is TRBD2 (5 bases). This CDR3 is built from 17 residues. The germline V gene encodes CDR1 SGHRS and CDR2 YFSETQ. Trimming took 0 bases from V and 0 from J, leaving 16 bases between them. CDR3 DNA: TGCGCCAGCAGCTTGGCCACAGCGGTGCTCAGCTCCTACGAGCAGTACTTC. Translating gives CASSLATAVLSSYEQYF.

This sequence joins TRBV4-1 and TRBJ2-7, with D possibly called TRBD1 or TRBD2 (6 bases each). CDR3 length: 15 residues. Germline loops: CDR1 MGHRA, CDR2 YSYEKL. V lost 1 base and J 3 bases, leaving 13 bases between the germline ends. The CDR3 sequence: CASSQGWGDNYEQYF. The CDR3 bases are TGCGCCAGCAGCCAAGGGTGGGGGGACAACTACGAGCAGTACTTC.

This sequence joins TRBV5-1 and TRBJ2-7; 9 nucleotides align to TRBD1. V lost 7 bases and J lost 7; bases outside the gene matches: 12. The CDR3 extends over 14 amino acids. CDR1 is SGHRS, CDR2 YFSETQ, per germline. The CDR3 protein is CASSRTGAVPEQYF. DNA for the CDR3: TGCGCCAGCTCCCGGACAGGGGCGGTCCCTGAGCAGTACTTC.

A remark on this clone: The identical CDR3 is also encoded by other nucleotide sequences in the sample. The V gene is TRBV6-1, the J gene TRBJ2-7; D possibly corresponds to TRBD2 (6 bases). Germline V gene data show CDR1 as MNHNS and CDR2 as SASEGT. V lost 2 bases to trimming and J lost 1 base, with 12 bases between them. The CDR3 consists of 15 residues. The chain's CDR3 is CASSELAASSYEQYF. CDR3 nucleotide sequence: TGTGCCAGCAGTGAATTAGCGGCGTCTTCCTACGAGCAGTACTTC.

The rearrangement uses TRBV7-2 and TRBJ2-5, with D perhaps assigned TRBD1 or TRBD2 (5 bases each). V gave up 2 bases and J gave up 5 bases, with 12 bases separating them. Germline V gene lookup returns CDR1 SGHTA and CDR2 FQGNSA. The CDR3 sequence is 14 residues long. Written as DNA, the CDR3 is TGTGCCAGCAGCTTATTCGGCAGGGAGGAGACCCAGTACTTC. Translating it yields CASSLFGREETQYF. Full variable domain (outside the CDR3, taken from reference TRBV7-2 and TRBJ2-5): GAGVSQSPSNKVTEKGKDVELRCDPISGHTALYWYRQSLGQGLEFLIYFQGNSAPDKSGLPSDRFSAERTGGSVSTLTIQRTQQEDSAVYLCASSLFGREETQYFGPGTRLLVL.

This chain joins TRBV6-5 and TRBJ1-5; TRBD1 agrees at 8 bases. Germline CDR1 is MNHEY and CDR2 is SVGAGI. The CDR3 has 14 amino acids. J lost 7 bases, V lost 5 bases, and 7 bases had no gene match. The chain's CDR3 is CASSPSDRAQPQHF. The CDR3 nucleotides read TGTGCCAGCAGTCCCTCGGACAGGGCCCAGCCCCAGCATTTT.

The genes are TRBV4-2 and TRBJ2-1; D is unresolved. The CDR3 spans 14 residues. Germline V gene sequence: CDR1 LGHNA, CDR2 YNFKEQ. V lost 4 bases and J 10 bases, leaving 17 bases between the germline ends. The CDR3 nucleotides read TGTGCCAGCAGCCCCTCCTTCGGGCAAGGAGAGCAGTTCTTC. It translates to CASSPSFGQGEQFF.